This passage covers 2 T cell receptor beta chains from one sample sequenced in a study of tumor-infiltrating lymphocytes in glioblastoma multiforme. TCRB libraries came from RNA via three nested multiplex PCR rounds. TCRdb reanalysed the multiplex PCR reads using MiXCR and keeps one entry per CDR3 protein. This table has more than 13,000 distinct CDR3 sequences, over 65% appearing once. Sample: brain tumor tissue. These receptors were collected from a male donor with glioblastoma.

The chain has TRBV29-1 and TRBJ2-7; D might be TRBD2 (5 bases). Germline V CDR1 and CDR2: SQVTM, ANQGSEA. The CDR3 is 14 residues long. Trimming shortened V by 6 bases and J by 10 bases, and 25 bases separated the two germline ends. CDR3 loop: CSVVPGEGFYEQYF. In DNA form, the CDR3 reads TGCAGCGTAGTACCCGGAGAGGGCTTCTATGAACAGTACTTC.

Remarks on this clonotype: The CDR3 ends on some other residue instead of the conserved phenylalanine or tryptophan, so this is likely a read error. The rearrangement links TRBV2 to TRBJ2-7, with TRBD1 identical over 10 bases. The length of the CDR3 is 15 residues. In germline, CDR1 is SNHLY, CDR2 FYNNEI. V was clipped by 7 bases and J by 7 bases; unmatched bases: 13. The CDR3 bases are TGTGCCAGCACCGGCCACGGGGGACAGGGGATTGAGCAGTACATC. It encodes CASTGHGGQGIEQYI.